One sample yielded the 28 T cell receptor beta chains listed below, sequenced in a study of radiotherapy plus CTLA-4 blockade in lung cancer. Clones were sequenced by immunoSEQ multiplex PCR, and TCRdb holds only the in-frame ones, with some missing. In the table there are around 80,000 clones, around 83% of which are singletons. This sample comprised peripheral blood, obtained from a patient treated with radiotherapy plus ipilimumab. The receptors derive from a human donor with non-small cell lung cancer who had stable disease on radiotherapy plus ipilimumab.

The chain recombines TRBV7-3 with TRBJ2-1; 7 nucleotides align to TRBD2. Germline-derived CDR1 and CDR2 are SGHTA and FQGTGA. This CDR3 is 15 amino acids long. V lost 2 bases and J lost 3; bases outside the gene matches: 4. CDR3 nucleotides: TGTGCCAGCAGCTTATTGTGGACTAGCTACAATGAGCAGTTCTTC. Protein product: CASSLLWTSYNEQFF.

The CDR3 DNA follows: TGTGCCATCAGTGCCTCCGGGACTATAAATGAGCAGTTCTTC. It yields the protein CAISASGTINEQFF. This chain uses TRBV10-3 with TRBJ2-1; the match to TRBD2 covers 7 bases. V was clipped by 4 bases and J by 7 bases; unmatched bases: 7. CDR1 is ENHRY and CDR2 is SYGVKD in the germline V gene. CDR3 size: 14 residues.

A single count supports this clone. The genes are TRBV18 and TRBJ2-7; 10 positions match TRBD2. The germline gives CDR1 KGHSH, CDR2 LQKENI. V was clipped by 3 bases and J by 3 bases; unmatched bases: 11. CDR3 length: 17 residues. CDR3 bases: TGTGCCAGCTCACCCCAGGAGGGACTAGCGACCCTCTACGAGCAGTACTTC. Translation: CASSPQEGLATLYEQYF. Supplemented by reference TRBV18 and TRBJ2-7, the full variable domain reads NAGVMQNPRHLVRRRGQEARLRCSPMKGHSHVYWYRQLPEEGLKFMVYLQKENIIDESGMPKERFSAEFPKEGPSILRIQQVVRGDSAAYFCASSPQEGLATLYEQYFGPGTRLTVT.

V usage is TRBV7-3 and J usage is TRBJ2-2; D remains unclear. Germline V gene sequence: CDR1 SGHTA, CDR2 FQGTGA. Trimming removed 1 base at V and 0 bases at J, with 3 bases between. This CDR3 spans 14 amino acids. Here the CDR3 reads CASSLISNTGELFF. In nucleotides, the CDR3 is TGTGCCAGCAGCTTAATCTCGAACACCGGGGAGCTGTTTTTT.

The chain is built from TRBV18 and TRBJ1-1; D gene unclear. The length of the CDR3 is 15 residues. The V end lost 3 bases, the J end lost 7 bases, and 18 bases lay between the germline ends. Germline V gene sequence: CDR1 KGHSH, CDR2 LQKENI. CDR3 in amino acids: CASSPIIDRAVEAFF. The CDR3 DNA reads as TGTGCCAGCTCACCCATAATCGACCGAGCAGTTGAAGCTTTCTTT. The whole variable domain, remainder taken from reference TRBV18 and TRBJ1-1, is NAGVMQNPRHLVRRRGQEARLRCSPMKGHSHVYWYRQLPEEGLKFMVYLQKENIIDESGMPKERFSAEFPKEGPSILRIQQVVRGDSAAYFCASSPIIDRAVEAFFGQGTRLTVV.

The chain uses TRBV9 and TRBJ1-2, with a weak D call TRBD1 (6 bases). Germline lookup yields CDR1 SGDLS and CDR2 YYNGEE. V shed 1 base and J shed 0 bases, with 19 bases lying between them. CDR3 length: 18 amino acids. CDR3 region: CASSVNPGGADTNYGYTF. The CDR3 coding sequence is TGTGCCAGCAGCGTAAACCCTGGGGGGGCCGATACTAACTATGGCTACACCTTC.

The chain couples TRBV7-8 to TRBJ2-5; 10 bases map to TRBD2. CDR3 length: 16 residues. Trimming removed 1 base from V and 2 bases from J; junction bases left unmatched: 4. Germline assignment: CDR1 SGHVS and CDR2 FQNEAQ. The CDR3 bases are TGTGCCAGCAGCTTAGTGTTAGCGGGGGGACAAGAGACCCAGTACTTC. Residues: CASSLVLAGGQETQYF.

The genes are TRBV5-6 and TRBJ2-1; 10 bases match TRBD1. CDR3 length: 16 amino acids. Germline V gene sequence: CDR1 SGHDT, CDR2 YYEEEE. V was clipped by 4 bases and J by 7 bases; unmatched bases: 11. CDR3 sequence: CASSPATGGARNEQFF. The CDR3 region has the DNA TGTGCCAGCAGCCCGGCGACAGGGGGCGCTAGGAATGAGCAGTTCTTC.

This rearrangement joins TRBV30 to TRBJ2-5; D may be TRBD1 or TRBD2 (6 bases each). This CDR3 has 13 residues. Trimming took 5 bases from V and 5 from J, leaving 15 bases between them. Per germline, CDR1 GTSNPN and CDR2 SVGIG (reference sequence). The CDR3 DNA reads as TGTGCCTGGGCCCGAAGGGGGGCGGAGACCCAGTACTTC. Protein: CAWARRGAETQYF.

This clone occurred once. The chain carries TRBV10-1 and TRBJ2-1; 8 nucleotides align to TRBD2. CDR1 is WNHNN and CDR2 is SYGVQD in the germline V gene (reference sequence). This CDR3 region has 13 residues. V shed 8 bases, J shed 7 bases, and the junction held 7 bases outside the gene matches. This CDR3 is CASQREYRNEQFF. CDR3 sequence (DNA): TGCGCCAGCCAGCGGGAGTATCGAAATGAGCAGTTCTTC.

The rearrangement links TRBV7-6 to TRBJ2-5, with 7 bases identical to TRBD1. The length of the CDR3 is 14 residues. V lost 5 bases and J lost 1; bases outside the gene matches: 4. Germline CDR1 reads SGHVS; CDR2 reads FNYEAQ. The CDR3 sequence: CASSLQGPQETQYF. The CDR3 DNA is TGTGCCAGCAGCCTACAGGGGCCCCAAGAGACCCAGTACTTC.

This sequence joins TRBV6-1 and TRBJ2-7; 9 positions agree with TRBD2. CDR1 MNHNS and CDR2 SASEGT come from the germline V gene. The CDR3 covers 14 residues. J lost 2 bases, V lost 5 bases, and 4 bases had no gene match. The CDR3 is CASSLLAGTYEQYF. The CDR3 DNA sequence: TGTGCCAGCAGTTTACTAGCGGGCACCTACGAGCAGTACTTC.

This clone was observed a handful of times. The chain uses TRBV19 and TRBJ1-4; D possibly corresponds to TRBD1 (5 bases). The germline gives CDR1 LNHDA, CDR2 SQIVND (reference sequence). Trimming took off 0 bases at V and 11 bases at J, with 13 bases between the two ends. This CDR3 region has 14 residues. DNA for the CDR3: TGTGCCAGTAGTATAGACGCGTCAGGGTTGAAACTGTTTTTT. Residues: CASSIDASGLKLFF. The whole variable domain, remainder taken from reference TRBV19 and TRBJ1-4, is DGGITQSPKYLFRKEGQNVTLSCEQNLNHDAMYWYRQDPGQGLRLIYYSQIVNDFQKGDIAEGYSVSREKKESFPLTVTSAQKNPTAFYLCASSIDASGLKLFFGSGTQLSVL.

V is TRBV25-1 and J is TRBJ2-7, with TRBD2 matching 11 bases. TRBJ2-5 matches the DNA end more closely, so the J call is doubtful. This CDR3 has 16 residues. Germline V gene data show CDR1 as MGHDK and CDR2 as SYGVNS. The CDR3 DNA reads TGTGCCAGCAGTGAGGGAGTAGCGGGAGGGGGAGAGACCCAGTACTTC. Translated: CASSEGVAGGGETQYF.

This chain links TRBV4-1 with TRBJ2-6, with 7 bases lining up with TRBD1. Unmatched junction bases numbered 2, after V lost 2 bases and J lost 1 base. The CDR3 consists of 16 residues. Germline V lookup: CDR1 MGHRA, CDR2 YSYEKL. The CDR3 sequence: CASSQHRGSGANVLTF. CDR3 coding DNA: TGCGCCAGCAGCCAACACAGGGGATCTGGGGCCAACGTCCTGACTTTC.

The CDR3 reads CASSTTRQGRETQYF. For the CDR3, the DNA is TGCGCCAGCAGCACAACACGACAGGGGCGAGAGACCCAGTACTTC. The V call is TRBV5-1, the J call TRBJ2-5; 8 nucleotides match TRBD1. Germline V gene sequence: CDR1 SGHRS, CDR2 YFSETQ. V lost 4 bases and J lost 4; bases outside the gene matches: 9. This CDR3 spans 15 amino acids.

The gene calls are TRBV9 and TRBJ2-1; TRBD2 matches 9 bases. Trimming took 3 bases from V and 6 from J; bases not matched to a gene: 4. CDR1 and CDR2 (germline): SGDLS, YYNGEE. The CDR3 consists of 14 residues. Here the CDR3 reads CASSGGLAPNEQFF. CDR3 DNA sequence: TGTGCCAGCAGCGGGGGACTAGCTCCCAATGAGCAGTTCTTC.

V and J are TRBV10-2 and TRBJ2-1, with D perhaps TRBD2 (6 bases). Germline-derived CDR1 and CDR2 are WSHSY and SAAADI. This CDR3 is built from 13 residues. V was pared by 6 bases and J by 6 bases, with 12 bases between. CDR3 amino acids: CASSPGVSNEQFF. CDR3 nucleotide sequence: TGCGCCAGCAGCCCGGGGGTAAGCAATGAGCAGTTCTTC.

This chain joins TRBV29-1 and TRBJ2-1, with 8 bases aligning to TRBD2. V was clipped by 4 bases and J by 4 bases; unmatched bases: 15. The CDR3 sequence is 17 residues long. CDR1 and CDR2 from the germline V gene are SQVTM and ANQGSEA. The CDR3 DNA reads as TGCAGCGTTGGCTTCTCTCTAGGAGCGGGAGCTTACAATGAGCAGTTCTTC. It is translated as CSVGFSLGAGAYNEQFF.

This sequence joins TRBV27 and TRBJ2-7, with 8 bases identical to TRBD2. The CDR3 runs 14 residues. V shed 1 base, J shed 2 bases, and the junction held 1 base outside the gene matches. Germline loops: CDR1 MNHEY, CDR2 SMNVEV (reference sequence). The CDR3 loop reads CASSLLRGAYEQYF. The DNA for the CDR3 is TGTGCCAGCAGTTTATTGCGGGGGGCCTACGAGCAGTACTTC.

This chain uses TRBV7-9 with TRBJ2-1; D possibly corresponds to TRBD2 (6 bases). The germline CDR1 and CDR2 sequences are SEHNR and FQNEAQ (reference sequence). The CDR3 extends over 14 amino acids. The V gene lost 5 bases and the J gene lost 9 bases, with 17 bases spanning the gap. The CDR3 DNA reads TGTGCCAGCAGCACTGAGAGACTAGTTTCTGAGCAGTTCTTC. It encodes CASSTERLVSEQFF.

This clone showed up just once. The chain uses TRBV27 and TRBJ2-1; 8 bases map to TRBD2. The CDR3 runs to 18 residues. The ends lost 7 bases at V and 0 bases at J; junction bases unmatched: 14. Germline-derived CDR1 and CDR2 are MNHEY and SMNVEV (reference sequence). CDR3 amino acids: CASKDGRAGTGSYNEQFF. The CDR3 DNA is TGTGCCAGCAAAGACGGGAGGGCCGGGACGGGCTCCTACAATGAGCAGTTCTTC.

The J gene is TRBJ1-6, the V gene TRBV5-1; D remains ambiguous. The V gene lost 7 bases and the J gene lost 0 bases, with 14 bases spanning the gap. CDR1 is SGHRS and CDR2 is YFSETQ in the germline V gene. The length of the CDR3 is 16 residues. The CDR3 sequence is CASGLVRSSYNSPLHF. The DNA for the CDR3 is TGCGCCAGCGGACTCGTTCGGAGCTCCTATAATTCACCCCTCCACTTT.

This rearrangement joins TRBV28 to TRBJ1-5; unclear D gene. V shed 8 bases and J shed 12 bases, with 17 bases lying between them. Germline assignment: CDR1 MDHEN and CDR2 SYDVKM. There are 12 residues in the CDR3. CDR3 in DNA: TGTGCCAGCGGGATGAGGTACGGCATCCAGCATTTT. Translated, it gives CASGMRYGIQHF.

This chain connects TRBV5-3 to TRBJ1-4; D possibly corresponds to TRBD1 (6 bases). TRBV5-3 is reported as an ORF; its role is uncertain. This CDR3 contains 17 residues. V was clipped by 0 bases and J by 3 bases, with 15 bases between them. The CDR3 coding sequence is TGTGCCAGAAGCTTGGCGGGGGGCAGGAAGGCTAATGAAAAACTGTTTTTT. Its protein product is CARSLAGGRKANEKLFF.

This clone was observed once. The J gene is TRBJ1-2, the V gene TRBV28; TRBD1 matches at 8 bases. Germline CDR1 is MDHEN and CDR2 is SYDVKM. With 6 bases clipped from V and 8 bases from J, the junction kept 5 bases outside the gene matches. This CDR3 spans 12 amino acids. The CDR3 reads CASRARGRGYTF. The DNA for the CDR3 is TGTGCCAGCAGGGCCAGGGGGCGCGGCTACACCTTC.

This clone has only a few counts. For the CDR3, the DNA is TGTGCCAGCAGCTTGGCCGGGAGGGGTAGCTCCTACAATGAGCAGTTCTTC. Protein product: CASSLAGRGSSYNEQFF. The chain employs TRBV5-4 and TRBJ2-1; the match to TRBD2 covers 8 bases. Germline V gives CDR1 SGHNT, CDR2 YYREEE (reference sequence). The trim removed 0 bases at V and 0 bases at J, leaving 5 bases unmatched. The CDR3 is 17 residues long.

V gene TRBV7-8 combines with J gene TRBJ1-1; TRBD1 might be the D (6 bases). The ends were cut back, 3 bases at V and 8 bases at J, with 13 bases in the middle. The CDR3 is 13 residues long. CDR1 and CDR2 from the germline V gene are SGHVS and FQNEAQ. CDR3 coding DNA: TGTGCCAGCAGCTTCTCAGGGGCGGGCGAAGCTTTCTTT. As protein: CASSFSGAGEAFF.